These 5 T cell receptor beta chains were sequenced from one sample in a study of OX40 agonist ivuxolimab in advanced cancers. Produced via immunoSEQ multiplex PCR; TCRdb's table is partial and in-frame only. Of some 94,000 clones listed, 92% are singletons. The sample was CD4+ or CD8+ T cells sorted from blood, taken in a trial of the OX40 agonist ivuxolimab. Receptors were obtained from an adult with an advanced solid tumor such as melanoma, head and neck, liver or kidney cancer.

The V gene is TRBV19, the J gene TRBJ1-1; no reliable D call. The CDR3 sequence is 17 residues long. The germline V gene encodes CDR1 LNHDA and CDR2 SQIVND (reference sequence). Trimming removed 2 bases at V and 3 bases at J, with 19 bases between. CDR3 in amino acids: CASSISGIIPADTEAFF. The CDR3 DNA reads TGTGCCAGTAGTATAAGCGGCATAATCCCCGCTGACACTGAAGCTTTCTTT.

The CDR3 DNA is TGTGCCAGCAGTTTAGGGGCAGGGCCGAACACTGAAGCTTTCTTT. Protein sequence: CASSLGAGPNTEAFF. J is TRBJ1-1 and V is TRBV27; maybe TRBD1 (5 bases). V was trimmed by 2 bases and J by 1 base, leaving 11 bases between them. This CDR3 contains 15 residues. From germline, CDR1 is MNHEY and CDR2 SMNVEV (reference sequence).

The chain combines TRBV5-1 with TRBJ1-3; 7 bases line up with TRBD1. Losses at the gene ends were 5 bases for V and 4 bases for J; bases not matched to a gene: 9. CDR3 length equals 15 residues. In germline, CDR1 is SGHRS, CDR2 YFSETQ. CDR3 loop: CASRRDRAPGNTIYF. CDR3 DNA: TGCGCCAGCAGGAGAGACAGGGCGCCCGGAAACACCATATATTTT.

This clone was seen just once. The V call is TRBV6-1, the J call TRBJ2-5; TRBD1 matches at 7 bases. The ends lost 4 bases at V and 5 bases at J; junction bases unmatched: 7. CDR3 length: 14 residues. CDR1 MNHNS and CDR2 SASEGT come from the germline V gene. CDR3 amino acids: CASSVRQGWETQYF. Here the CDR3 DNA reads TGTGCCAGCAGTGTCAGACAGGGATGGGAGACCCAGTACTTC.

The chain carries TRBV5-5 and TRBJ1-5; D is unresolved. The V end lost 1 base, the J end lost 3 bases, and 11 bases lay between the germline ends. The CDR3 has 15 residues. The germline V gene has CDR1 SGHKS and CDR2 YYEKEE (reference sequence). CDR3 sequence (DNA): TGTGCCAGCAGCTTGTTCTCCACCTCCAATCAGCCCCAGCATTTT. This codes for CASSLFSTSNQPQHF.